A selection of T cell receptor beta chains follows, all from one sample in a study of CD8+CD57+ T cells in acquired aplastic anemia. MiXCR, run by TCRdb on the reads, gives a single entry per CDR3 protein. The sample has roughly 250,000 distinct CDR3 sequences; approximately 45% are singletons. What was sequenced was sorted CD4+, CD8+, or CD8+CD57+ T cells (not recorded which) from PBMCs. These receptors were collected from a human donor with aplastic anemia. Both conserved end residues are part of each CDR3. Each record gives: V gene, D gene, CDR3 protein. The D gene is left open where the match is weak.

TRBV7-9	TRBD1	CASSPSPTGGYGYTF
TRBV7-2	TRBD2	CASSLVSGLAGVNEQFF
TRBV3-1	TRBD1	CASSQRTGSVLGSPLHF
TRBV6-5	.	CASSYSGEGGANVLTF
TRBV5-1	TRBD2	CASSELPRAGAHLEQFF
TRBV6-5	.	CASSTMREQYF
TRBV25-1	.	CASSQESAAGYEQYF
TRBV5-4	TRBD1	CASSPGQGPTEAFF
TRBV29-1	TRBD1	CSVGGQLDTEAFF
TRBV4-3	TRBD2	CASSQGTSPQETQYF
TRBV2	.	CASRGSRVLGTEAFF
TRBV4-2	TRBD2	CASSQDSLAGGSEQFF
TRBV9	TRBD2	CASSVGLAGAGTGELFF
TRBV27	.	CASSFHQGVGYTF
TRBV4-2	TRBD1	CASSQDRLGTVDWGSPLHF
TRBV10-3	.	CAISDRLDLGYGYTF
TRBV12-3/TRBV12-4	.	CASSRQGELFF
TRBV3-1	.	CASSQTQPSSGNTIYF
TRBV7-6	.	CASSLSPENEKLFF
TRBV7-9	.	CASSPRRSGWEQYF
TRBV18	.	CASSPPSGPGELFF
TRBV18	TRBD1	CASSPPGQGLEQYF
TRBV12-3/TRBV12-4	.	CASSFILGTGTQYF
TRBV20-1	.	CSAVKGGNYEQYF
TRBV27	TRBD2	CASSPIAGHTYEQYF